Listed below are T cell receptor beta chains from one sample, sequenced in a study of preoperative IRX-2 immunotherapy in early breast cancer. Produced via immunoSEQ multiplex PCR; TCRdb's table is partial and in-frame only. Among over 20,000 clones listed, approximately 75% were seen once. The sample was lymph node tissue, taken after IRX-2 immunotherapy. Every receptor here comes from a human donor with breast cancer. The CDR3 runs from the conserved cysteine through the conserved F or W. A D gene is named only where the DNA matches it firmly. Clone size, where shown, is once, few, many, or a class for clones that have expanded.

cdr3_aa: CASSLDVTYNEQFF
cdr3_nt: TGCGCCAGCAGTCTGGACGTTACCTACAATGAGCAGTTCTTC
clone_size: NA
j_call: TRBJ2-1
d_call: NA
v_call: TRBV5-1

cdr3_aa: CAWSGNREETQYF
cdr3_nt: TGTGCCTGGAGCGGGAACAGGGAAGAGACCCAGTACTTC
clone_size: once
j_call: TRBJ2-5
d_call: NA
v_call: TRBV30

cdr3_aa: CASRPSGFSLTDTQYF
cdr3_nt: TGCGCCAGCCGGCCTTCCGGATTCTCTCTCACAGATACGCAGTATTTT
clone_size: NA
j_call: TRBJ2-3
d_call: NA
v_call: TRBV5-1

cdr3_aa: CASSLLYSGANVLTF
cdr3_nt: TGTGCCAGCAGCCTGCTCTACTCTGGGGCCAACGTCCTGACTTTC
clone_size: NA
j_call: TRBJ2-6
d_call: NA
v_call: TRBV14

cdr3_aa: CASSLALTDGGEKLFF
cdr3_nt: TGCGCCAGCAGCTTGGCCCTCACAGACGGGGGTGAAAAACTGTTTTTT
clone_size: NA
j_call: TRBJ1-4
d_call: NA
v_call: TRBV5-1

cdr3_aa: CASSFTGEVTGAEAFF
cdr3_nt: TGTGCCAGCAGTTTCACAGGGGAGGTTACTGGCGCTGAAGCTTTCTTT
clone_size: NA
j_call: TRBJ1-1
d_call: TRBD1
v_call: TRBV6-8

cdr3_aa: CASSSKRRVGYTF
cdr3_nt: TGTGCCAGCAGTTCTAAACGGAGGGTTGGCTACACCTTC
clone_size: NA
j_call: TRBJ1-2
d_call: NA
v_call: TRBV28

cdr3_aa: CASSSPGPREPQHF
cdr3_nt: TGTGCCAGCAGCTCCCCGGGACCTCGGGAGCCCCAGCATTTT
clone_size: NA
j_call: TRBJ1-5
d_call: NA
v_call: TRBV7-7

cdr3_aa: CASTHSGGHEQYF
cdr3_nt: TGTGCCAGCACCCATTCGGGGGGCCACGAGCAGTACTTC
clone_size: NA
j_call: TRBJ2-7
d_call: NA
v_call: TRBV6-8

cdr3_aa: CASRVGQGISSYNSPLHF
cdr3_nt: TGTGCCAGCCGTGTGGGACAGGGAATCAGCTCCTATAATTCACCCCTCCACTTT
clone_size: NA
j_call: TRBJ1-6
d_call: TRBD1
v_call: TRBV19